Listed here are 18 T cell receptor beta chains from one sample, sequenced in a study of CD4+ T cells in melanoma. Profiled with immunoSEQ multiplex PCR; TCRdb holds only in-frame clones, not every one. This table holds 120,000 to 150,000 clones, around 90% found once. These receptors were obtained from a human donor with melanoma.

The CDR3 loop reads CATTPRGGSYNEQFF. The CDR3 DNA reads TGTGCCACCACCCCCCGCGGGGGCTCCTACAATGAGCAGTTCTTC. The chain carries TRBV6-6 and TRBJ2-1; 7 nucleotides line up with TRBD2. The germline V gene encodes CDR1 MNHNY and CDR2 SVGAGI (reference sequence). The CDR3 runs to 15 residues. With V trimmed by 10 bases and J by 0 bases, 9 bases remained unmatched.

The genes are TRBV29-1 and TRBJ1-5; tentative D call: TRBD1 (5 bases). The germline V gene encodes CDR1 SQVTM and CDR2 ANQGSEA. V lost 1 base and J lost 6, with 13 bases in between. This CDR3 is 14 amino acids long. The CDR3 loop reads CSVEVGGQGQPQHF. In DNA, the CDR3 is TGCAGCGTTGAAGTTGGCGGGCAGGGTCAGCCCCAGCATTTT.

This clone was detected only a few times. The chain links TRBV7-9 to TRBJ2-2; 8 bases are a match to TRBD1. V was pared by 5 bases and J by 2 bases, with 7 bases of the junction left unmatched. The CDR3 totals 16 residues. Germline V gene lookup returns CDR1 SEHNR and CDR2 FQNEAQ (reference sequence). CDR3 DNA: TGTGCCAGCAGCGGACGCACAGGGGGTAACACCGGGGAGCTGTTTTTT. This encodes CASSGRTGGNTGELFF.

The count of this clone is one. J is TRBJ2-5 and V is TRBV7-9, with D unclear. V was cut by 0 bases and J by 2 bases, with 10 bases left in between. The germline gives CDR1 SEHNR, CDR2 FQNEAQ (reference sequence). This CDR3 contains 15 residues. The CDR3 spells CASSLAVASQETQYF. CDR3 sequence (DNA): TGTGCCAGCAGCTTAGCGGTGGCCTCACAAGAGACCCAGTACTTC. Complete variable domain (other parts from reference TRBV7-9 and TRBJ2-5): DTGVSQNPRHKITKRGQNVTFRCDPISEHNRLYWYRQTLGQGPEFLTYFQNEAQLEKSRLLSDRFSAERPKGSFSTLEIQRTEQGDSAMYLCASSLAVASQETQYFGPGTRLLVL.

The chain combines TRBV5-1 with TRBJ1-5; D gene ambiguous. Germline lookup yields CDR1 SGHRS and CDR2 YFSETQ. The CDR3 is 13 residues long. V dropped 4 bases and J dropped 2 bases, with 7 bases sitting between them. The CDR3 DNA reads TGCGCCAGCAGCCCGGGTGGCAATCAGCCCCAGCATTTT. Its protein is CASSPGGNQPQHF. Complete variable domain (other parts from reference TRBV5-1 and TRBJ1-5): KAGVTQTPRYLIKTRGQQVTLSCSPISGHRSVSWYQQTPGQGLQFLFEYFSETQRNKGNFPGRFSGRQFSNSRSEMNVSTLELGDSALYLCASSPGGNQPQHFGDGTRLSIL.

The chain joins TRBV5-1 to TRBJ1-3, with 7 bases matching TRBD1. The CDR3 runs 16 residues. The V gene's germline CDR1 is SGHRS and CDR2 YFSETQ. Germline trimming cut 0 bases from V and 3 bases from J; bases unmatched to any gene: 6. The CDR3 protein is CASSLEGAGSGNTIYF. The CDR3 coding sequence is TGCGCCAGCAGCTTGGAGGGGGCAGGGAGTGGAAACACCATATATTTT.

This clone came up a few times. The CDR3: CASSLSSKETQYF. In DNA form, the CDR3 reads TGCGCCAGCAGCTTGTCCTCTAAGGAGACCCAGTACTTC. The chain combines TRBV5-1 with TRBJ2-5; D is ambiguous. The germline gives CDR1 SGHRS, CDR2 YFSETQ. V lost 1 base, J lost 5 bases, and 9 bases lay in between. The CDR3 runs to 13 residues.

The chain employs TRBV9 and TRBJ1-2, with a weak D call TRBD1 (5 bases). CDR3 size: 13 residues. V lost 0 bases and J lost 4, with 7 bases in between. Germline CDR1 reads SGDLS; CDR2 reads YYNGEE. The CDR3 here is CASSVGGSYGYTF. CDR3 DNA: TGTGCCAGCAGCGTAGGGGGGAGCTATGGCTACACCTTC.

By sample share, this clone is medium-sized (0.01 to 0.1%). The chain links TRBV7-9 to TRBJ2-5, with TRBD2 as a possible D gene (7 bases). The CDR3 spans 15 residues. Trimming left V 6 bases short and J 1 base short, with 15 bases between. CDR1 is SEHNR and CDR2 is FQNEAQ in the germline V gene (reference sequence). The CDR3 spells CASRSIGGAQETQYF. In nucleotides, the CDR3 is TGTGCCAGCAGGTCAATAGGGGGGGCCCAAGAGACCCAGTACTTC.

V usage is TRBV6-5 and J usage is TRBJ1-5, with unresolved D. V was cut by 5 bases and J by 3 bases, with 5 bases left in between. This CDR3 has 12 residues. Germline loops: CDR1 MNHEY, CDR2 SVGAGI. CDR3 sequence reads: CASSNPNQPQHF. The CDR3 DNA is TGTGCCAGCAGTAACCCCAATCAGCCCCAGCATTTT.

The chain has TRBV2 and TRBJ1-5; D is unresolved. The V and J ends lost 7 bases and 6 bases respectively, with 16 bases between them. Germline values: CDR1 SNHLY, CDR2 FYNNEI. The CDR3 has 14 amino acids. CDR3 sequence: CASTERAATQPQHF. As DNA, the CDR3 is TGTGCCAGCACCGAACGGGCAGCAACTCAGCCCCAGCATTTT. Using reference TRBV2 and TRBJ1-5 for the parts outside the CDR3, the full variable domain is EPEVTQTPSHQVTQMGQEVILRCVPISNHLYFYWYRQILGQKVEFLVSFYNNEISEKSEIFDDQFSVERPDGSNFTLKIRSTKLEDSAMYFCASTERAATQPQHFGDGTRLSIL.

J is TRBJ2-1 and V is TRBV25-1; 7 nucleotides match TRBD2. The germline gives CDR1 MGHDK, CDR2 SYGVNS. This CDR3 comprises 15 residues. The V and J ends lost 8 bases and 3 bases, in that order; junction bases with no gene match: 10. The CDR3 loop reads CASSRAGGGYNEQFF. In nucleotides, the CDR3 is TGTGCCAGCTCGAGGGCGGGCGGGGGCTACAATGAGCAGTTCTTC.

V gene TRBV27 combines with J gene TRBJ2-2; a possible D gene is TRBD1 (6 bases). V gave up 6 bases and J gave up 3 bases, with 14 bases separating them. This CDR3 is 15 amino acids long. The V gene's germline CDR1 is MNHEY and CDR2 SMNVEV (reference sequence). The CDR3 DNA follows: TGTGCCAGCAGGGCCAGGACAGCATACACCGGGGAGCTGTTTTTT. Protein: CASRARTAYTGELFF.

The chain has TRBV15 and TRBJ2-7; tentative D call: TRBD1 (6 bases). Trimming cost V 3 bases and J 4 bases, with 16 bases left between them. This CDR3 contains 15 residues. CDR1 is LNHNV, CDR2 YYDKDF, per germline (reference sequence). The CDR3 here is CATSRRGTSLYEQYF. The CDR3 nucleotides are TGTGCCACCAGCAGGAGGGGGACATCTTTATACGAGCAGTACTTC.

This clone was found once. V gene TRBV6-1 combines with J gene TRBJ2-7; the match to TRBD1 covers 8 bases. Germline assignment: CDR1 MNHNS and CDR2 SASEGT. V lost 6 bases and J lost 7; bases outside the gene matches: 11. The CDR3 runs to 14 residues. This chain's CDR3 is CASSVTGDHLEQYF. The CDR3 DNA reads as TGTGCCAGCAGCGTGACAGGGGACCACTTGGAGCAGTACTTC.

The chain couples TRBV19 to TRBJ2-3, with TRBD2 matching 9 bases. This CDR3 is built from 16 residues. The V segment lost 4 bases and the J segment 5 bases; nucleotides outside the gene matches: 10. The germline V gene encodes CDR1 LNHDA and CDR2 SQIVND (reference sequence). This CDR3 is CASSTRAGGRLDTQYF. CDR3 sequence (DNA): TGTGCCAGTAGTACCAGAGCGGGGGGCCGGCTAGATACGCAGTATTTT.

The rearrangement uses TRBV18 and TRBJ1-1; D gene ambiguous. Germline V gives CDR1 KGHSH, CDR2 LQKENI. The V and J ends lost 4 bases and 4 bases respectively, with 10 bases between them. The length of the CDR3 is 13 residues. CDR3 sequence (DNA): TGTGCCAGCTCACAGGGTTTGGGCACTGAAGCTTTCTTT. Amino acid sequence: CASSQGLGTEAFF.

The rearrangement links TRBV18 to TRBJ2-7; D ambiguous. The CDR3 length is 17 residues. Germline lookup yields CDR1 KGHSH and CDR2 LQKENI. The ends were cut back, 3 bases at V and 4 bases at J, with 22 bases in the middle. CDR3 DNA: TGTGCCAGCTCACCCCAACAACTCGAATACCAGGCATACGAGCAGTACTTC. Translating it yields CASSPQQLEYQAYEQYF.